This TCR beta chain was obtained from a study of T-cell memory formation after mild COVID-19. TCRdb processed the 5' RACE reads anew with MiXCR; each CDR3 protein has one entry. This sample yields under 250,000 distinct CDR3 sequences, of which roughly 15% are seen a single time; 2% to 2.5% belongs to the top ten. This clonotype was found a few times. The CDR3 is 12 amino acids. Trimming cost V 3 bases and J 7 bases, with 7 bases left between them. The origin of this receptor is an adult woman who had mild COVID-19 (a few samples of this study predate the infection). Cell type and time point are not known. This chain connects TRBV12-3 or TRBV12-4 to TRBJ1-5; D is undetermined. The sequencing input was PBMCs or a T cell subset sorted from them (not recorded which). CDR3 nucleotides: TGTGCCAGCAGTTTCTCTGCCCAGCCCCAGCATTTT. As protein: CASSFSAQPQHF.